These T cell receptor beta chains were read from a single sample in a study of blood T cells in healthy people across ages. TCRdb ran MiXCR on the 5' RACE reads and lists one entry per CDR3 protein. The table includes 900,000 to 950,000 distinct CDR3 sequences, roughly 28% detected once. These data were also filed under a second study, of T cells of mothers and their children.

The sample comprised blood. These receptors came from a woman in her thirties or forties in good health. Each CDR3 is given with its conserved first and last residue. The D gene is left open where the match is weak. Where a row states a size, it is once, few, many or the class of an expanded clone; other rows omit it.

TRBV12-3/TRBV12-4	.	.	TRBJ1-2	TGTGCCAGCAGCCCGATTACCCCGGCAGGCCGGGGCTACACCTTC	CASSPITPAGRGYTF
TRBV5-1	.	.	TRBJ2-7	TGCGCCAGCAGCTTGGTCAGCTTCGAGCAGTACTTC	CASSLVSFEQYF
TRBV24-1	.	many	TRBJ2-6	TGTGCCACCAGTGCCCAGGGAGAAGCTGGGGCCAACGTCCTGACTTTC	CATSAQGEAGANVLTF
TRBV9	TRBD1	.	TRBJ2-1	TGTGCCAGCAGCGCAGGGACAGGGGGTCACAATGAGCAGTTCTTC	CASSAGTGGHNEQFF
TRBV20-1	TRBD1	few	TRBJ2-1	TGCAGTGCTAGCTGGCAGGGGGACGAGCAGTTCTTC	CSASWQGDEQFF
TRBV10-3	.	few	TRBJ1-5	TGTGCCATCAAGGCAGGAGGCAATCAGCCCCAGCATTTT	CAIKAGGNQPQHF
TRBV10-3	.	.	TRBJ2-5	TGTGCCATCGGCAAGGGGCAAGGAGAGACCCAGTACTTC	CAIGKGQGETQYF
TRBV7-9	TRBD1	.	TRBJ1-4	TGTGCCAGCAGCTCGCCCGGGACAGGGAATGAAAAACTGTTTTTT	CASSSPGTGNEKLFF
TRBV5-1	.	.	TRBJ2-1	TGCGCCAGCAGCTTGGATCCGGGAATAGTAAATGAGCAGTTCTTC	CASSLDPGIVNEQFF
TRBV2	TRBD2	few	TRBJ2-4	TGTGCCAGCCACCGGGAGGACGTAGCCAAAAACATTCAGTACTTC	CASHREDVAKNIQYF
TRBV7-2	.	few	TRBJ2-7	TGTGCCAGCAGTTACGAGGGGTCGACAAACTACGAGCAGTACTTC	CASSYEGSTNYEQYF
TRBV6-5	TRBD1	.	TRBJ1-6	TGTGCCAGCAGTTACTCGGAGGGGGCTAATAATTCACCCCTCCACTTT	CASSYSEGANNSPLHF
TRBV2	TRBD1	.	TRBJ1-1	TGTGCGGGACAGGGGGCAAGGAACACTGAAGCTTTCTTT	CAGQGARNTEAFF
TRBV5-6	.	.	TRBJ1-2	TGTGCCAGCAGCTTGCGACCACAGAGATCTAACTATGGCTACACCTTC	CASSLRPQRSNYGYTF
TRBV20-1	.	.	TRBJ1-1	TGCAGTGCTCCGGTACAGGGCAGGGGCACTGAAGCTTTCTTT	CSAPVQGRGTEAFF
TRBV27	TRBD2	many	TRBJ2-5	TGTGCCAGCAGCACCCTTTCGGGGGGTAACCAAGAGACCCAGTACTTC	CASSTLSGGNQETQYF
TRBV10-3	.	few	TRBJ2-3	TGTGCCATCAGTGAGTCCGGGACTGTTACAGATACGCAGTATTTT	CAISESGTVTDTQYF
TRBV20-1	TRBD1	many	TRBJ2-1	TGCAGTGCTAGAGATCTCTTCGGACAGGGACGGAATGAGCAGTTCTTC	CSARDLFGQGRNEQFF
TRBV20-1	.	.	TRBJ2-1	TGCAGTGCTGGGAAGAGGAGTGGGAGCCGGAATGAGCAGTTCTTC	CSAGKRSGSRNEQFF
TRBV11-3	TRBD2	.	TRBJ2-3	TGTGCCAGCAGCCCTGATAGCGGGGTTACGCAGTATTTT	CASSPDSGVTQYF
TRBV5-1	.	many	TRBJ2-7	TGCGCCAGCAGCAGACGGACAGTTCCCTACGAGCAGTACTTC	CASSRRTVPYEQYF
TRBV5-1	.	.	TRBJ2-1	TGCGCCAGCAGCTTGGGGGGCCGGTACGATGAGCAGTTCTTC	CASSLGGRYDEQFF
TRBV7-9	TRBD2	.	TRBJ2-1	TGTGCCAGCAGCTTAACGCGGGGGGTAAGGGATGAGCAGTTCTTC	CASSLTRGVRDEQFF
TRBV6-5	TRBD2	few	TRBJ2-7	TGTGCCAGCAGTTATCAGGCGGGGGGGATCGACGAGCAGTACTTC	CASSYQAGGIDEQYF
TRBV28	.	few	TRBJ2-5	TGTGCTGCTCAGCGGGACATACAAGAGACCCAGTACTTC	CAAQRDIQETQYF